This T cell receptor (beta chain) was found in a study of CD8 T cells in ankylosing spondylitis. Whole-study results and caveats: Both synovial fluid and blood in reactive arthritis had previously been reported to carry some motif variants. The authors found the disease-linked clones to be CD8+ and relatively rare in peripheral blood. Significantly higher representation of disease-linked clones was reported for matched ankylosing spondylitis synovial fluid.

5'-RACE, quantitative and with molecular barcodes, yielded the TCR beta libraries. Each CDR3 protein gets one entry after TCRdb re-called the 5' RACE reads with MiXCR. The sample lists 200,000 to 250,000 distinct CDR3 sequences; roughly 10% were seen once. This clonotype was counted at least ten times. No antigen is known for it. Trimming removed 3 bases at V and 0 bases at J, with 12 bases between. The length of the CDR3 is 14 residues. Germline lookup yields CDR1 DFQATT and CDR2 SNEGSKA (reference sequence). The sequenced material came from blood, either unsorted or a sorted T cell fraction (not recorded which). V is TRBV20-1 and J is TRBJ2-7; D uncertain. The sequence was obtained from a male donor with ankylosing spondylitis or in good health (not recorded which). The CDR3 region is CSASPGPSSYEQYF. The CDR3, as DNA: TGCAGTGCTAGCCCCGGACCCAGCTCCTACGAGCAGTACTTC.